This TCR beta chain was retrieved from a study of blood T cell repertoires in COVID-19. Study summary: PBMCs, B-cell-depleted T cells, or T cells provided the cDNA or gDNA that made up the material.

In the original workflow: Estimation of nucleated cell counts was performed using reference gene primer amplification. TCRdb's table, derived via immunoSEQ multiplex PCR, lists solely in-frame clones and lacks some. Clone size and V and J calls were adopted from that table, with D and trimming inferred from the DNA. This sample has about 180,000 clones, with 78% found just once. All recovered Cohort 3 donors got two negative PCRs, got clearance, or saw symptom resolution. The germline gives CDR1 SGHKS, CDR2 YYEKEE (reference sequence). This CDR3 has 15 residues. Between the trimmed V and J ends, which lost 2 bases and 0 bases, there was a span of 12 bases.

The chain links TRBV5-5 to TRBJ2-7; D might be TRBD1 (6 bases). The material sequenced was PBMCs or T cells enriched from blood (not recorded which). The receptor comes from a woman aged 50 to 60 who had recovered from COVID-19. The CDR3 bases are TGTGCCAGCAGCTTTGGGGGCCTCCCCTCCTACGAGCAGTACTTC. It translates to CASSFGGLPSYEQYF.